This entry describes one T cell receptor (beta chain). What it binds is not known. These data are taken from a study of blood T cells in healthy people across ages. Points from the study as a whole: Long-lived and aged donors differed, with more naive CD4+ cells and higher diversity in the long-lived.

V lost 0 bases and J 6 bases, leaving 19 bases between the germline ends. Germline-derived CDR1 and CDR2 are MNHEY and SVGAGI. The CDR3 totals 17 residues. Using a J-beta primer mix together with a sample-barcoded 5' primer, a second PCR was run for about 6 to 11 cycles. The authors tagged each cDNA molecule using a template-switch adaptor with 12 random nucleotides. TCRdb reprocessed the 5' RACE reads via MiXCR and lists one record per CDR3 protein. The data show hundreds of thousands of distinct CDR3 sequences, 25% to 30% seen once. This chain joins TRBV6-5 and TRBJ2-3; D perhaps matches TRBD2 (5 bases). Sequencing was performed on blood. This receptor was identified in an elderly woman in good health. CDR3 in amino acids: CASSYSASPQPDDTQYF. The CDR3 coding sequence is TGTGCCAGCAGTTACTCCGCTAGCCCCCAACCTGATGATACGCAGTATTTT.